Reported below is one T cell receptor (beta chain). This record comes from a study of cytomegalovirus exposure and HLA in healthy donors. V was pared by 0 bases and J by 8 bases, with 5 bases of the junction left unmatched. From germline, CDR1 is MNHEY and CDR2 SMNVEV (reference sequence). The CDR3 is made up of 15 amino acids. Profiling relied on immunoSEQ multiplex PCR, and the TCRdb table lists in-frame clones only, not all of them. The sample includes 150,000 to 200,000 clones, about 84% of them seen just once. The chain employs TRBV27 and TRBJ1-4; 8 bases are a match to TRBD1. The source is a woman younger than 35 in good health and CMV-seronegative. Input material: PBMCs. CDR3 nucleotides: TGTGCCAGCAGTTTATCTCCAGGGGGCGCAGAAAAACTGTTTTTT. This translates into CASSLSPGGAEKLFF.